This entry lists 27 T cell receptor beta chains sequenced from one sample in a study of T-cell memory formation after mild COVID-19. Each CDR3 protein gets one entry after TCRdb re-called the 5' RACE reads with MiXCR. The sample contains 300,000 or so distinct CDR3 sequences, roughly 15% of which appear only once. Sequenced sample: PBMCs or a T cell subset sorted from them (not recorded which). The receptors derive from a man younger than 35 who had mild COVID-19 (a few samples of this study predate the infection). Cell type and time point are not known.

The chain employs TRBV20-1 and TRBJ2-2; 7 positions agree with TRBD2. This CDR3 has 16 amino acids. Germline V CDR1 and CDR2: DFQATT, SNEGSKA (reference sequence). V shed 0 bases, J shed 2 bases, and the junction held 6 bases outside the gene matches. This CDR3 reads CSARDSERGNTGELFF. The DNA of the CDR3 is TGCAGTGCTAGAGATAGCGAGCGGGGAAACACCGGGGAGCTGTTTTTT.

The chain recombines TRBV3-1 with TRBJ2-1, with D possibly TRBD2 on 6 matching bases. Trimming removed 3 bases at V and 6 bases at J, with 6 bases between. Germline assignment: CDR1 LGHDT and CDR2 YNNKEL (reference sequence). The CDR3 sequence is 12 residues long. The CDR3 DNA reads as TGTGCCAGCAGCCAGGGGGGCAATGAGCAGTTCTTC. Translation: CASSQGGNEQFF.

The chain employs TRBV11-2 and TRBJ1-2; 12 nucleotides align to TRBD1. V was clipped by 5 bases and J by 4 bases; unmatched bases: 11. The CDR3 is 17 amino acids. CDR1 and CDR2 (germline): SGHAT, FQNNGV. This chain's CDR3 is CASSPDSGTGGAYGYTF. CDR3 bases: TGTGCCAGCAGCCCAGACTCCGGGACAGGGGGCGCCTATGGCTACACCTTC.

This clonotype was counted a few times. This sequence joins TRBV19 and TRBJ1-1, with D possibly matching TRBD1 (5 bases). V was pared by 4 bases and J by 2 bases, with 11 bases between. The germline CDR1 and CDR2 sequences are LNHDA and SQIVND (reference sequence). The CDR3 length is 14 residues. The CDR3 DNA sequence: TGTGCCAGTAGTAGGACGACAGTTAACACTGAAGCTTTCTTT. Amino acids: CASSRTTVNTEAFF.

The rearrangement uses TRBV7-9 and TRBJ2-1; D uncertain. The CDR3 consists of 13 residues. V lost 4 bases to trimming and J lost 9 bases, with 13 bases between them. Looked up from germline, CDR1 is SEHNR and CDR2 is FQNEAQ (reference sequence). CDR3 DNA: TGTGCCAGCAGCTCGGCGGCCTCCGTTGAGCAGTTCTTC. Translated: CASSSAASVEQFF.

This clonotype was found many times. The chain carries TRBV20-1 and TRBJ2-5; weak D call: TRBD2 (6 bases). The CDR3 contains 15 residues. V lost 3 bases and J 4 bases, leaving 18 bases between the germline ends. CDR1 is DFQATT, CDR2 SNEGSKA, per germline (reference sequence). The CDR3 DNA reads TGCAGTGCTAGGGAGAGCGGGTCCTGGGGAGAGACCCAGTACTTC. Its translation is CSARESGSWGETQYF.

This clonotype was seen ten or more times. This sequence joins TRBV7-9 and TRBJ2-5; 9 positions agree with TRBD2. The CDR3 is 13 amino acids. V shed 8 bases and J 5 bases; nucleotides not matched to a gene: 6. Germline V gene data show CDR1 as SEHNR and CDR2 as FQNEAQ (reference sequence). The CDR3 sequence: CASGSGGMETQYF. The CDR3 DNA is TGTGCCAGCGGGAGCGGGGGGATGGAGACCCAGTACTTC.

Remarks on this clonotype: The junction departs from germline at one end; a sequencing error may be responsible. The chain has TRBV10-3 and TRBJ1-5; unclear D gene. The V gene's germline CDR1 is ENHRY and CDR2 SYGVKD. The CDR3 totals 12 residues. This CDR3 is CAISAGSQPQHF. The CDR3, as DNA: TGTGCCATTAGTGCGGGGAGTCAGCCCCAGCATTTT.

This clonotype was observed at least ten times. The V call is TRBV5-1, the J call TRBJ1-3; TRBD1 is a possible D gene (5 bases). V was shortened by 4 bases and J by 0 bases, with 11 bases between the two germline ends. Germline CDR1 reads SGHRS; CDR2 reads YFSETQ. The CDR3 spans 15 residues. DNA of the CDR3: TGCGCCAGCAGCGAGGGGTTATACTCTGGAAACACCATATATTTT. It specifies CASSEGLYSGNTIYF. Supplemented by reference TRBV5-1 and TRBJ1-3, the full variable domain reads KAGVTQTPRYLIKTRGQQVTLSCSPISGHRSVSWYQQTPGQGLQFLFEYFSETQRNKGNFPGRFSGRQFSNSRSEMNVSTLELGDSALYLCASSEGLYSGNTIYFGEGSWLTVV.

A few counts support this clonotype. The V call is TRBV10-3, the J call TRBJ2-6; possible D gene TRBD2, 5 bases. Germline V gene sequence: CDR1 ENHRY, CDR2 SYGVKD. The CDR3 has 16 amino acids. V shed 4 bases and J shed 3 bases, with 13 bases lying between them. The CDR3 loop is CAISGAAGSGANVLTF. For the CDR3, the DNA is TGTGCCATCAGTGGAGCGGCAGGCAGTGGGGCCAACGTCCTGACTTTC.

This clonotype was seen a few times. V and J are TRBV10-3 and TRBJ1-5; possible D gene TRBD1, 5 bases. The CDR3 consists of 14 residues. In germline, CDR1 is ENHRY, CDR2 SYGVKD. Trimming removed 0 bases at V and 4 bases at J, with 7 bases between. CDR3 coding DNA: TGTGCCATCAGTGAGTCGACAGAAAATCAGCCCCAGCATTTT. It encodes CAISESTENQPQHF.

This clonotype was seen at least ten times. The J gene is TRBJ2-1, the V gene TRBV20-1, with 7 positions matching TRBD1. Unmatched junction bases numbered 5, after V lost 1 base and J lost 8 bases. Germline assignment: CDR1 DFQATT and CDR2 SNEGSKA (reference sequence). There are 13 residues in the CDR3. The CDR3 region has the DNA TGCAGTGCTAGAGGTGACAGGGAACATGAGCAGTTCTTC. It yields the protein CSARGDREHEQFF.

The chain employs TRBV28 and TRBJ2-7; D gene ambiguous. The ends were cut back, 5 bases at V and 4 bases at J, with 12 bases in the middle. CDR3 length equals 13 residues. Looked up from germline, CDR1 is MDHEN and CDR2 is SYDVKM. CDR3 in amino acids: CASSGLGLYEQYF. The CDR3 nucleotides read TGTGCCAGCAGTGGGTTAGGCCTATACGAGCAGTACTTC.

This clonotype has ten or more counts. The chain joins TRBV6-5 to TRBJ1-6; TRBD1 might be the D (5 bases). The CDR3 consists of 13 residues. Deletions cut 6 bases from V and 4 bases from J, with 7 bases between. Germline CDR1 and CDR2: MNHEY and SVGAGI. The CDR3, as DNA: TGTGCCAGCAGGTGGGGGTATAATTCACCCCTCCACTTT. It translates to CASRWGYNSPLHF.

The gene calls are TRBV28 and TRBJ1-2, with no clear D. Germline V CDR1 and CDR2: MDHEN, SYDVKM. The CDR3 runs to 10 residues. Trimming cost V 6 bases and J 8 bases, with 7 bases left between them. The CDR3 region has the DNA TGTGCCAGCAGCCAGGTGGGCTACACCTTC. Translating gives CASSQVGYTF.

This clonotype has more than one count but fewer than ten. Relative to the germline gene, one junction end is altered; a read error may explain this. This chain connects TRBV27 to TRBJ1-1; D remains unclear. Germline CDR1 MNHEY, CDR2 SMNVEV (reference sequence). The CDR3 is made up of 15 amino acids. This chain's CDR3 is CTSSLPGAMNTEAFF. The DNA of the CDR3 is TGCACCAGCAGTTTGCCGGGAGCTATGAACACTGAAGCTTTCTTT.

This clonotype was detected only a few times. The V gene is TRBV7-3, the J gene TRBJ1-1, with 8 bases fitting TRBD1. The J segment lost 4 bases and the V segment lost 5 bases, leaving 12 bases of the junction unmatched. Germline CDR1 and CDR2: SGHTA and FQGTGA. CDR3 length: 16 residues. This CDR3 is CASSPQDRVGSTEAFF. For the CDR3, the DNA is TGTGCCAGCAGCCCCCAGGACAGGGTGGGGAGCACTGAAGCTTTCTTT.

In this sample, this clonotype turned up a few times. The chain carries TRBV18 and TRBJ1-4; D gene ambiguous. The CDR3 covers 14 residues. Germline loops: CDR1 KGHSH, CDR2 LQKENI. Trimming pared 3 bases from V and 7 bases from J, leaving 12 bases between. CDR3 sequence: CASSPPPVGEKLFF. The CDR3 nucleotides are TGTGCCAGCTCACCCCCCCCAGTGGGTGAAAAACTGTTTTTT.

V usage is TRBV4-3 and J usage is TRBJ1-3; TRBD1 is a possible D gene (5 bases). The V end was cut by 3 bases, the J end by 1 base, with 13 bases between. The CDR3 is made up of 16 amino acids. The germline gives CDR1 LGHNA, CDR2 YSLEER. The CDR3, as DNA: TGCGCCAGCAGCCAGAATAGGGCAGGGTCTGGAAACACCATATATTTT. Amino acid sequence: CASSQNRAGSGNTIYF.

The CDR3 sequence is CSLGTPSTDTQYF. In nucleotides, the CDR3 is TGCAGCCTAGGGACACCAAGCACAGATACGCAGTATTTT. The chain combines TRBV20-1 with TRBJ2-3; D may be TRBD1 (6 bases). This CDR3 comprises 13 residues. Germline CDR1 and CDR2: DFQATT and SNEGSKA (reference sequence).

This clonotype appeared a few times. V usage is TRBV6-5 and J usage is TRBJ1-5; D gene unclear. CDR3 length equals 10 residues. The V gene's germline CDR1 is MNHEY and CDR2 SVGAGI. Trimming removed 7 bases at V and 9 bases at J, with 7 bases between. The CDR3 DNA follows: TGTGCCAGCATGGGTCTGCCCCAGCATTTT. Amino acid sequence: CASMGLPQHF.

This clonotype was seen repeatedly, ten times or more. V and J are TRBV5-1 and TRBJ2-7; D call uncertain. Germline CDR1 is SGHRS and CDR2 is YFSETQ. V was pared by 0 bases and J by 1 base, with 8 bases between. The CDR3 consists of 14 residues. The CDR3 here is CASSLALGSYEQYF. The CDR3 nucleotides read TGCGCCAGCAGCTTGGCGCTGGGATCCTACGAGCAGTACTTC.

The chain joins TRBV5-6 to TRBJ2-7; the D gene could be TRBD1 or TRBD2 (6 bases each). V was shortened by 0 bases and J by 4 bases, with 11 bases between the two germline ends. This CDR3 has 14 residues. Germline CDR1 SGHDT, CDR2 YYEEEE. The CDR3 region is CASSLEGGRYEQYF. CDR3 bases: TGTGCCAGCAGCTTGGAAGGGGGGCGTTACGAGCAGTACTTC.

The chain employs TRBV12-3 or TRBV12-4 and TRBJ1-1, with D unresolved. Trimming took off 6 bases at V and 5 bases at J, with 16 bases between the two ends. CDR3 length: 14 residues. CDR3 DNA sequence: TGTGCCAGCAGGGAGCAGGTGGGATGGACTGAAGCTTTCTTT. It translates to CASREQVGWTEAFF.

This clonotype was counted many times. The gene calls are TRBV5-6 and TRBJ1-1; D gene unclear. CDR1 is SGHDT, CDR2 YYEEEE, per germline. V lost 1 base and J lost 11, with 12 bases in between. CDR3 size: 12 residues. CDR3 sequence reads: CASSLTNGLAFF. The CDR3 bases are TGTGCCAGCAGCTTGACAAACGGATTGGCTTTCTTT.

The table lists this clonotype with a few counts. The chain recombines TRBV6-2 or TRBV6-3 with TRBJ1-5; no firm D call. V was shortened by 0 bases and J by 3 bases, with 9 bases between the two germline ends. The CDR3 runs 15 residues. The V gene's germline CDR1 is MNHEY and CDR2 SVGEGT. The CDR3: CASSYSIGYNQPQHF. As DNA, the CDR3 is TGTGCCAGCAGTTACTCGATCGGTTACAATCAGCCCCAGCATTTT.

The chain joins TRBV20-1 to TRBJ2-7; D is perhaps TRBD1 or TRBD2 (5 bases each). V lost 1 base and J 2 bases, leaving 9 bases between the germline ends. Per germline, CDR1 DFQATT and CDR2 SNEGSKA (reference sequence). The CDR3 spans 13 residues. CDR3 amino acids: CSARGGTAYEQYF. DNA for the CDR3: TGCAGTGCTAGAGGAGGGACGGCCTACGAGCAGTACTTC.